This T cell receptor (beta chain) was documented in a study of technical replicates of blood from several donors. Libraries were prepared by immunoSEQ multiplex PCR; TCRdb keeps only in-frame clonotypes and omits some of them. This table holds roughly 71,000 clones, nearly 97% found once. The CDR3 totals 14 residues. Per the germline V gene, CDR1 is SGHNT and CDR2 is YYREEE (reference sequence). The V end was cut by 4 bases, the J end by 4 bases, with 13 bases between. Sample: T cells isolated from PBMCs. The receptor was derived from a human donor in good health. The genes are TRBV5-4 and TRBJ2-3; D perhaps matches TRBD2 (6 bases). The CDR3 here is CASSLGTGADTQYF. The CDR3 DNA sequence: TGTGCCAGCAGCCTCGGGACTGGGGCAGATACGCAGTATTTT.